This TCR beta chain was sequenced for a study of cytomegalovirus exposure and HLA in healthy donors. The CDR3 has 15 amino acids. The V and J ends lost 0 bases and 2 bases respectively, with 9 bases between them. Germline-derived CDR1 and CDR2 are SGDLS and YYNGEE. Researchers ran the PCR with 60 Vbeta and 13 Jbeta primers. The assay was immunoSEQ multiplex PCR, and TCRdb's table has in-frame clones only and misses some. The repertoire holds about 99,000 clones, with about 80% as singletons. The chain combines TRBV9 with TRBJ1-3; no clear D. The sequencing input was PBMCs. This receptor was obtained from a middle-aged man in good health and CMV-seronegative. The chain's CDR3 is CASSVASGAGNTIYF. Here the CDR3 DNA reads TGTGCCAGCAGCGTAGCTTCGGGAGCTGGAAACACCATATATTTT.